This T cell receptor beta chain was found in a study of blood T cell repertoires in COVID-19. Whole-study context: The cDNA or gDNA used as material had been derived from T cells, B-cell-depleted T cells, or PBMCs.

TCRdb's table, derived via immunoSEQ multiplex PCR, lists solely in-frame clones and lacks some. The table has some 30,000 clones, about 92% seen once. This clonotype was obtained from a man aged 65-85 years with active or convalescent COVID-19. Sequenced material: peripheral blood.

The CDR3 is CASSLVGTGTEKLFF. The DNA for the CDR3 is TGTGCCAGCAGCTTGGTCGGGACAGGGACTGAAAAACTGTTTTTT. V usage is TRBV5-5 and J usage is TRBJ1-4; 9 bases line up with TRBD1. Germline V CDR1 and CDR2: SGHKS, YYEKEE (reference sequence). V shed 0 bases, J shed 7 bases, and the junction held 4 bases outside the gene matches. The CDR3 spans 15 residues.